This T cell receptor (beta chain) comes out of a study of OX40 agonist ivuxolimab in advanced cancers. Study details: The group had a mean age of about 60 years, ranged from about 23 to 79, and was 82.7% male. Study conclusions and caveats: The antigen specificity of the peripheral T cells (those that were expanded) was not determined.

Note on this clone: What it binds is unknown.

Only in-frame clones appear in the TCRdb table, and some are missing; sequencing was by immunoSEQ multiplex PCR. The sample includes some 43,000 clones, approximately 86% of them seen just once. The CDR3 is 16 amino acids. Trimming shortened V by 7 bases and J by 2 bases, and 17 bases separated the two germline ends. Germline V CDR1 and CDR2: MRHNA, SNTAGT. This TCR came from an adult with an advanced solid tumor such as melanoma, head and neck, liver or kidney cancer. The chain links TRBV6-4 to TRBJ2-2, with D possibly being TRBD1 or TRBD2 (5 bases each). The sample in question was CD4+ or CD8+ T cells sorted from blood, obtained in a trial of the OX40 agonist ivuxolimab. CDR3 nucleotide sequence: TGTGCCAGCAATACGGGACGGCCCCCTAACACCGGGGAGCTGTTTTTT. Protein: CASNTGRPPNTGELFF.